Below, 32 T cell receptor beta chains from the same sample are listed, as sequenced in a study of blood T cell repertoires in COVID-19. Here immunoSEQ multiplex PCR was the method, and the copy in TCRdb shows in-frame clones only, minus some. The data show approximately 220,000 clones, 65% to 85% seen once. Input material: peripheral blood. These receptors came from an elderly woman with acute or convalescent COVID-19.

The chain links TRBV24-1 to TRBJ1-2; 8 bases agree with TRBD1. This CDR3 is built from 14 residues. V gave up 5 bases and J gave up 6 bases; unmatched junction bases: 7. The germline gives CDR1 KGHDR, CDR2 SFDVKD. For the CDR3, the DNA is TGTGCCACCAGTGCCCCCCAGGGGGCGGATGGCTACACCTTC. Translated: CATSAPQGADGYTF.

This chain links TRBV5-1 with TRBJ2-1; a weak D match, TRBD1 (6 bases). This CDR3 has 13 amino acids. Trimming took off 4 bases at V and 5 bases at J, with 10 bases between the two ends. Germline CDR1 is SGHRS and CDR2 is YFSETQ. The CDR3 protein is CASSRNRDNEQFF. In nucleotides, the CDR3 is TGCGCCAGCAGCCGTAACAGGGACAATGAGCAGTTCTTC. The complete variable domain, with remaining parts taken from reference TRBV5-1 and TRBJ2-1, reads KAGVTQTPRYLIKTRGQQVTLSCSPISGHRSVSWYQQTPGQGLQFLFEYFSETQRNKGNFPGRFSGRQFSNSRSEMNVSTLELGDSALYLCASSRNRDNEQFFGPGTRLTVL.

J is TRBJ1-4 and V is TRBV7-2; D uncertain. Deletions cut 1 base from V and 3 bases from J, with 12 bases between. The germline CDR1 and CDR2 sequences are SGHTA and FQGNSA. This CDR3 contains 16 residues. Here the CDR3 DNA reads TGTGCCAGCAGCTTAGGACTCGGAGAGGCTAATGAAAAACTGTTTTTT. Translated, it gives CASSLGLGEANEKLFF.

The chain uses TRBV28 and TRBJ1-6; 7 bases map to TRBD1. The CDR3 sequence is 12 residues long. Unmatched junction bases numbered 7, after V lost 8 bases and J lost 12 bases. CDR1 and CDR2 (germline): MDHEN, SYDVKM. CDR3 bases: TGTGCCAGCTGGGACAGTAAATTACCCCTCCACTTT. Encoded protein: CASWDSKLPLHF.

The CDR3 coding sequence is TGTGCCACCACACTAGGGCGGAATAATTCACCCCTCCACTTT. It encodes CATTLGRNNSPLHF. V is TRBV13 and J is TRBJ1-6; unclear D gene. The CDR3 loop spans 14 amino acids. Trimming pared 10 bases from V and 5 bases from J, leaving 15 bases between. Germline V gene sequence: CDR1 PRHDT, CDR2 FYEKMQ (reference sequence).

The V and J genes are TRBV5-8 and TRBJ1-4, with D hard to call. Germline CDR1 is SGHTS and CDR2 is YDEGEE. V lost 6 bases to trimming and J lost 3 bases, with 12 bases between them. CDR3 length: 14 amino acids. The DNA for the CDR3 is TGTGCCAGCACCCGAGGCATCCCTAATGAAAAACTGTTTTTT. Translated, it gives CASTRGIPNEKLFF.

The sample holds many counts of this clone. The chain carries TRBV6-6 and TRBJ1-6, with a weak D call TRBD1 (5 bases). The CDR3 length is 14 residues. Trimming took off 4 bases at V and 8 bases at J, with 12 bases between the two ends. Germline V gene sequence: CDR1 MNHNY, CDR2 SVGAGI (reference sequence). The CDR3 sequence is CASSFSGEDSPLHF. The CDR3 nucleotides read TGTGCCAGCAGTTTCTCGGGGGAGGATTCACCCCTCCACTTT.

This clone was recorded once. The rearrangement links TRBV6-4 to TRBJ2-1; tentative D call: TRBD1 (6 bases). The CDR3 sequence is 16 residues long. V lost 6 bases to trimming and J lost 5 bases, with 20 bases between them. CDR1 and CDR2 (germline): MRHNA, SNTAGT. CDR3 in DNA: TGTGCCAGCAGCGCAACCACAGGGACCGGAAACAATGAGCAGTTCTTC. Translating gives CASSATTGTGNNEQFF.

The chain recombines TRBV6-2 or TRBV6-3 with TRBJ2-3; 14 bases map to TRBD2. The CDR3 sequence is 16 residues long. The V gene's germline CDR1 is MNHEY and CDR2 SVGEGT. V dropped 6 bases and J dropped 10; count of bases not matched to a gene: 12. The CDR3 DNA is TGTGCCAGCAGCTTACGACTAGCGGGGGGGCCCGGAGCGCAGTATTTT. Protein product: CASSLRLAGGPGAQYF.

This clone has a single count. The chain employs TRBV4-3 and TRBJ1-2; D might be TRBD1 (5 bases). Trimming stripped 0 bases from V and 4 bases from J, with 15 bases between. Germline values: CDR1 LGHNA, CDR2 YSLEER. CDR3 length: 16 amino acids. The CDR3 reads CASSQDTGGGGYGYTF. CDR3 bases: TGCGCCAGCAGCCAAGATACGGGCGGGGGTGGCTATGGCTACACCTTC.

The chain uses TRBV19 and TRBJ2-1; a weak D match, TRBD2 (6 bases). CDR1 LNHDA and CDR2 SQIVND come from the germline V gene (reference sequence). The CDR3 length is 16 residues. V dropped 6 bases and J dropped 0 bases, with 15 bases sitting between them. CDR3: CASSEYGGSSYNEQFF. CDR3 sequence (DNA): TGTGCCAGTAGCGAGTATGGGGGGAGCTCCTACAATGAGCAGTTCTTC.

The chain has TRBV5-1 and TRBJ1-1, with a possible D match to TRBD1 (6 bases). The CDR3 is made up of 15 amino acids. V lost 2 bases and J lost 5, with 16 bases in between. CDR1 SGHRS and CDR2 YFSETQ come from the germline V gene. The CDR3 sequence: CASSLLTGKETEAFF. In DNA, the CDR3 is TGCGCCAGCAGCTTATTAACAGGGAAAGAAACTGAAGCTTTCTTT.

This clone was seen a single time. The genes are TRBV7-8 and TRBJ1-5; the match to TRBD1 covers 8 bases. Germline V CDR1 and CDR2: SGHVS, FQNEAQ. The CDR3 has 16 amino acids. V dropped 2 bases and J dropped 2; count of bases not matched to a gene: 5. The DNA of the CDR3 is TGTGCCAGCAGCTTACTGACAGGGGCCGGCAATCAGCCCCAGCATTTT. As protein: CASSLLTGAGNQPQHF. Full variable domain (rest looked up from reference TRBV7-8 and TRBJ1-5): GAGVSQSPRYKVAKRGQDVALRCDPISGHVSLFWYQQALGQGPEFLTYFQNEAQLDKSGLPSDRFFAERPEGSVSTLKIQRTQQEDSAVYLCASSLLTGAGNQPQHFGDGTRLSIL.

This clone was seen once. The CDR3 bases are TGTGCCAGCAGCTTAAGTCCGGACTACCAAGAGACCCAGTACTTC. Translated: CASSLSPDYQETQYF. The V gene is TRBV11-1, the J gene TRBJ2-5; tentative D call: TRBD2 (5 bases). Germline V lookup: CDR1 SGHAT, CDR2 FQDESV (reference sequence). The CDR3 has 15 residues. The germline V and J ends were trimmed by 2 bases and 0 bases, with 10 bases remaining between them.

The chain has TRBV24-1 and TRBJ2-3, with 7 bases that match TRBD2. The CDR3 sequence is 16 residues long. J lost 1 base, V lost 4 bases, and 7 bases had no gene match. Looked up from germline, CDR1 is KGHDR and CDR2 is SFDVKD. DNA of the CDR3: TGTGCCACCAGTGACCGTCGGGGGGTCCGCACAGATACGCAGTATTTT. This translates into CATSDRRGVRTDTQYF.

This chain joins TRBV18 and TRBJ2-1, with TRBD2 matching 10 bases. Trimming removed 6 bases from V and 0 bases from J; junction bases left unmatched: 5. The CDR3 contains 16 residues. Looked up from germline, CDR1 is KGHSH and CDR2 is LQKENI. Here the CDR3 DNA reads TGTGCCAGCTCTCTTGGACTAGCGGCCTCCTACAATGAGCAGTTCTTC. This gives the protein CASSLGLAASYNEQFF.

The chain uses TRBV30 and TRBJ1-5, with TRBD1 identical over 8 bases. The CDR3 consists of 14 residues. The V segment lost 2 bases and the J segment 2 bases; nucleotides outside the gene matches: 2. CDR1 and CDR2 (germline): GTSNPN, SVGIG (reference sequence). The CDR3 is CAWSSGQGNQPQHF. CDR3 DNA sequence: TGTGCCTGGAGTTCGGGACAGGGCAATCAGCCCCAGCATTTT.

The table lists this clone with a count of one. The rearrangement uses TRBV18 and TRBJ2-7; D ambiguous. The CDR3 covers 12 residues. Germline V gene lookup returns CDR1 KGHSH and CDR2 LQKENI. The V end was cut by 3 bases, the J end by 7 bases, with 10 bases between. CDR3 nucleotide sequence: TGTGCCAGCTCACCTGCTGAGACAGAGCAGTACTTC. Protein sequence: CASSPAETEQYF.

This rearrangement joins TRBV9 to TRBJ2-7; D gene unclear. This CDR3 region has 14 residues. V lost 0 bases, J lost 2 bases, and 9 bases lay in between. Germline CDR1 reads SGDLS; CDR2 reads YYNGEE. The CDR3 DNA sequence: TGTGCCAGCAGCGTAGACGGAGCAGCCTACGAGCAGTACTTC. Translated, it gives CASSVDGAAYEQYF.

The rearrangement uses TRBV27 and TRBJ1-4, with 9 bases aligning to TRBD1. The trim removed 0 bases at V and 4 bases at J, leaving 6 bases unmatched. This CDR3 contains 17 residues. CDR1 is MNHEY, CDR2 SMNVEV, per germline (reference sequence). The chain's CDR3 is CASSLSPGTGINEKLFF. The CDR3 DNA follows: TGTGCCAGCAGTTTATCCCCCGGGACAGGGATTAATGAAAAACTGTTTTTT.

The rearrangement links TRBV28 to TRBJ1-1, with 11 bases fitting TRBD1. V shed 5 bases and J 11 bases; nucleotides not matched to a gene: 10. Germline V lookup: CDR1 MDHEN, CDR2 SYDVKM. This CDR3 comprises 14 residues. The CDR3 nucleotides read TGTGCCAGCAGTGCAGGACAGGGGGCGCTCGGGGCTTTCTTT. Residues: CASSAGQGALGAFF.

CDR3 amino acids: CASSPREQQETQYF. As DNA, the CDR3 is TGTGCCAGCAGCCCCCGGGAGCAACAAGAGACCCAGTACTTC. The genes are TRBV9 and TRBJ2-5; a weak D match, TRBD2 (6 bases). Looked up from germline, CDR1 is SGDLS and CDR2 is YYNGEE. This CDR3 has 14 amino acids. Trimming removed 4 bases at V and 2 bases at J, with 12 bases between.

Concerning this clone itself: Distinct nucleotide sequences in the sample also encode this CDR3. This chain links TRBV6-5 with TRBJ1-6; D is unresolved. The germline V gene has CDR1 MNHEY and CDR2 SVGAGI. This CDR3 contains 14 residues. V lost 3 bases to trimming and J lost 6 bases, with 9 bases between them. CDR3 loop: CASSYSEFNSPLHF. CDR3 sequence (DNA): TGTGCCAGCAGTTATTCGGAGTTTAATTCACCCCTCCACTTT.

V usage is TRBV18 and J usage is TRBJ2-1; 8 positions match TRBD2. The CDR3 totals 15 residues. Trimming took 6 bases from V and 2 from J; bases not matched to a gene: 6. CDR1 is KGHSH, CDR2 LQKENI, per germline. CDR3 nucleotide sequence: TGTGCCAGCTCGCTGGGACTAGAGACCTACAATGAGCAGTTCTTC. Protein: CASSLGLETYNEQFF.

A single count supports this clone. The gene calls are TRBV6-1 and TRBJ2-3; TRBD2 matches at 15 bases. The junction had 6 bases not matched to a gene; V was cut back by 2 bases and J by 0 bases. The CDR3 has 19 amino acids. Germline V gene sequence: CDR1 MNHNS, CDR2 SASEGT. CDR3: CASSETGLAGGGSTDTQYF. CDR3 in DNA: TGTGCCAGCAGTGAAACGGGACTAGCGGGAGGAGGGAGCACAGATACGCAGTATTTT.

The chain uses TRBV19 and TRBJ1-5, with D tentatively TRBD1 (5 bases). The CDR3 is 16 residues long. Trimming removed 0 bases at V and 7 bases at J, with 16 bases between. CDR1 is LNHDA, CDR2 SQIVND, per germline (reference sequence). CDR3 DNA sequence: TGTGCCAGTAGTATAGACGCAGGGTCCGGGCGACAGCCCCAGCATTTT. Its protein product is CASSIDAGSGRQPQHF. Drawing the rest from reference TRBV19 and TRBJ1-5, the complete variable domain is DGGITQSPKYLFRKEGQNVTLSCEQNLNHDAMYWYRQDPGQGLRLIYYSQIVNDFQKGDIAEGYSVSREKKESFPLTVTSAQKNPTAFYLCASSIDAGSGRQPQHFGDGTRLSIL.

CDR3 DNA: TGTGCCAGCAGCACCCGTAGTGGGGTTAGCGGAACCTACGAGCAGTACTTC. Residues: CASSTRSGVSGTYEQYF. J is TRBJ2-7 and V is TRBV6-2 or TRBV6-3; possibly TRBD2 for D (6 bases). The V gene lost 6 bases and the J gene lost 2 bases, with 23 bases spanning the gap. The CDR3 runs to 17 residues. Germline lookup yields CDR1 MNHEY and CDR2 SVGEGT.

V gene TRBV3-1 (or the pseudogene TRBV3-2) combines with J gene TRBJ2-1, with TRBD2 as a possible D gene (5 bases). Trimming pared 1 base from V and 6 bases from J, leaving 10 bases between. The CDR3 runs 14 residues. Germline V CDR1 and CDR2: LGHDT, YNNKEL (reference sequence). As DNA, the CDR3 is TGTGCCAGCAGCCAAGGATTACTAGGCAATGAGCAGTTCTTC. Its protein is CASSQGLLGNEQFF.

V and J are TRBV3-1 (or the pseudogene TRBV3-2) and TRBJ2-7; 10 bases line up with TRBD2. The CDR3 sequence is 15 residues long. The germline gives CDR1 LGHDT, CDR2 YNNKEL (reference sequence). The V and J ends lost 1 base and 2 bases, in that order; junction bases with no gene match: 2. CDR3 loop: CASSQGLAGAYEQYF. CDR3 coding DNA: TGTGCCAGCAGCCAAGGTCTAGCGGGAGCCTACGAGCAGTACTTC.

The genes are TRBV6-6 and TRBJ2-2; 11 bases agree with TRBD1. CDR1 and CDR2 from the germline V gene are MNHNY and SVGAGI (reference sequence). V was clipped by 8 bases and J by 7 bases; unmatched bases: 6. The CDR3 spans 14 residues. Here the CDR3 DNA reads TGTGCCAGCCTACGGACAGGGGGCGGCGGGGAGCTGTTTTTT. It specifies CASLRTGGGGELFF.

In its sample, this clone was seen once. The chain combines TRBV11-3 with TRBJ1-1, with 11 bases identical to TRBD1. CDR1 is SGHNT and CDR2 is YENEEA in the germline V gene. The V segment lost 1 base and the J segment 3 bases; nucleotides outside the gene matches: 1. The CDR3 consists of 15 residues. CDR3 residues: CASSLGGQGDTEAFF. CDR3 DNA: TGTGCCAGCAGCTTAGGGGGACAGGGGGACACTGAAGCTTTCTTT.

This chain joins TRBV7-3 and TRBJ2-1; TRBD2 agrees at 11 bases. Germline values: CDR1 SGHTA, CDR2 FQGTGA. Trimming removed 3 bases from V and 7 bases from J; junction bases left unmatched: 5. The CDR3 has 15 residues. The CDR3 sequence: CASSFLAGGQNEQFF. As DNA, the CDR3 is TGTGCCAGCAGCTTTTTAGCGGGGGGGCAAAATGAGCAGTTCTTC.